The clone carrying this T cell receptor (beta chain) appeared many times. Its antigen is not known. The entry originates in a study of T cells in Graves' hyperthyroidism and ophthalmopathy. After removal of 5 bases from V and 4 bases from J, the junction contained 12 bases not matched to a gene. Germline CDR1 reads SGHAT; CDR2 reads FQNNGV. This CDR3 spans 17 amino acids. Researchers took RNA transcripts and amplified the TCR beta CDR3 regions from them. The primer set for the first-round RT-PCR of the TCR CDR3 was HTBI. TCRdb ran MiXCR on the multiplex PCR reads and lists one entry per CDR3 protein. The sample has about 200,000 distinct CDR3 sequences, about a sixth seen once. Uncontrolled infection, other autoimmune disease, pregnancy or lactation excluded patients. Diagnoses used clinical symptoms, serum thyroxine and TRAb, thyroid ultrasound and orbital computed tomography. Study-wide results and caveats: Median prediction lead before ophthalmopathy onset was about 6.7 months with the model.

The TCR sequence derives from a woman aged 50 to 65 with Graves' hyperthyroidism. This rearrangement joins TRBV11-2 to TRBJ2-1; 9 bases map to TRBD2. Sequencing used blood. Here the CDR3 reads CASSTRLADSRYNEQFF. In DNA, the CDR3 is TGTGCCAGCAGCACACGACTAGCGGACTCGCGGTACAATGAGCAGTTCTTC.